The 4 T cell receptor beta chains below all came from one sample that was sequenced in a study of blood T cell repertoires in COVID-19. Libraries were prepared by immunoSEQ multiplex PCR; TCRdb keeps only in-frame clonotypes and omits some of them. Here the sample spans around 170,000 clones, roughly 80% being singletons. Sample: PBMCs or T cells enriched from blood (not recorded which). The source is a man aged 60 to 69 who had been exposed to COVID-19.

The chain carries TRBV19 and TRBJ1-2; 8 bases are shared with TRBD1. The CDR3 totals 18 residues. The germline V gene encodes CDR1 LNHDA and CDR2 SQIVND (reference sequence). V shed 6 bases and J 2 bases; nucleotides not matched to a gene: 17. The CDR3 loop reads CASSLMSLRTGKNYGYTF. The CDR3 DNA follows: TGTGCCAGTAGCCTTATGTCTCTCCGGACAGGGAAAAACTATGGCTACACCTTC. Using reference TRBV19 and TRBJ1-2 for the parts outside the CDR3, the full variable domain is DGGITQSPKYLFRKEGQNVTLSCEQNLNHDAMYWYRQDPGQGLRLIYYSQIVNDFQKGDIAEGYSVSREKKESFPLTVTSAQKNPTAFYLCASSLMSLRTGKNYGYTFGSGTRLTVV.

There are a few counts of this clone. The genes are TRBV19 and TRBJ1-4, with D possibly TRBD1 on 6 matching bases. V was shortened by 2 bases and J by 5 bases, with 6 bases between the two germline ends. CDR3 length equals 13 residues. Germline CDR1 and CDR2: LNHDA and SQIVND (reference sequence). For the CDR3, the DNA is TGTGCCAGTAGTATACAGGGGAATGAAAAACTGTTTTTT. Its translation: CASSIQGNEKLFF.

The chain is built from TRBV28 and TRBJ1-3; D gene uncertain. CDR3 size: 13 residues. V lost 7 bases to trimming and J lost 10 bases, with 17 bases between them. Germline CDR1 and CDR2: MDHEN and SYDVKM. The CDR3 DNA is TGTGCCAGCACCCCTCCCCCAGCCGGGACCATATATTTT. Its protein product is CASTPPPAGTIYF.

The chain carries TRBV10-2 and TRBJ2-1; 13 bases are shared with TRBD2. Germline CDR1 and CDR2: WSHSY and SAAADI. Germline trimming cut 10 bases from V and 9 bases from J; bases unmatched to any gene: 6. This CDR3 spans 13 amino acids. DNA of the CDR3: TGCGCCACCAGGACTAGCGGGAGTAGTGAGCAGTTCTTC. Translated, it gives CATRTSGSSEQFF.